The 16 T cell receptor beta chains listed next were all sequenced from one sample in a study of T cell repertoires in cytomegalovirus infection. Each CDR3 protein is one row after TCRdb ran MiXCR on the reads. The table lists 570,000 or so distinct CDR3 sequences, roughly 43% of them singletons, with around 48% in the top ten. These receptors have no known antigen. The specimen was cultured PBMCs, collected from culture after CMV antigen stimulation. The receptors originated from a human donor in good health (CMV status not recorded). Some clones in this sample may be carry-over from other donors' samples.

This clonotype was seen just once. V usage is TRBV20-1 and J usage is TRBJ2-1; no definite D call. The CDR3 is 16 residues long. The ends were cut back, 0 bases at V and 2 bases at J, with 14 bases in the middle. Germline CDR1 and CDR2: DFQATT and SNEGSKA (reference sequence). The chain's CDR3 is CSARDFETSPYNEQFF. CDR3 sequence (DNA): TGCAGTGCTAGAGATTTTGAGACATCTCCCTACAATGAGCAGTTCTTC.

Only a few counts were recorded for this clonotype. The V and J genes are TRBV6-1 and TRBJ2-1; D is unclear. This CDR3 is 14 amino acids long. Trimming left V 1 base short and J 9 bases short, with 13 bases between. In germline, CDR1 is MNHNS, CDR2 SASEGT. In nucleotides, the CDR3 is TGTGCCAGCAGTGAAGTAAGCTGGGTGGTTGAGCAGTTCTTC. As protein: CASSEVSWVVEQFF.

The chain carries TRBV12-3 or TRBV12-4 and TRBJ2-3; D might be TRBD2 (6 bases). The CDR3 runs 13 residues. V gave up 0 bases and J gave up 7 bases, with 8 bases separating them. CDR3 nucleotide sequence: TGTGCCAGCAGTTTAGCGCGGGATCATACGCAGTATTTT. Protein: CASSLARDHTQYF.

The chain recombines TRBV15 with TRBJ1-2; TRBD1 is a possible D gene (5 bases). The CDR3 runs to 17 residues. Trimming removed 1 base at V and 0 bases at J, with 15 bases between. The V gene's germline CDR1 is LNHNV and CDR2 YYDKDF (reference sequence). The CDR3 reads CATSRGRGAATNYGYTF. DNA for the CDR3: TGTGCCACCAGCAGAGGCCGCGGGGCAGCCACTAACTATGGCTACACCTTC. The entire variable domain, with the rest obtained from reference TRBV15 and TRBJ1-2, is as follows: DAMVIQNPRYQVTQFGKPVTLSCSQTLNHNVMYWYQQKSSQAPKLLFHYYDKDFNNEADTPDNFQSRRPNTSFCFLDIRSPGLGDTAMYLCATSRGRGAATNYGYTFGSGTRLTVV.

There are a few counts of this clonotype. V usage is TRBV7-9 and J usage is TRBJ2-3; 10 bases match TRBD2. After removal of 5 bases from V and 2 bases from J, the junction contained 7 bases not matched to a gene. Germline V lookup: CDR1 SEHNR, CDR2 FQNEAQ (reference sequence). The CDR3 totals 16 residues. CDR3 DNA: TGTGCCAGCAGCCCTCTAGCGGGAGCGATCACAGATACGCAGTATTTT. It is translated as CASSPLAGAITDTQYF.

The V call is TRBV2, the J call TRBJ2-6; D remains ambiguous. The CDR3 runs to 18 residues. V was cut by 8 bases and J by 0 bases, with 20 bases left in between. Germline CDR1 and CDR2: SNHLY and FYNNEI. The chain's CDR3 is CASRPTPPGRSGANVLTF. CDR3 DNA sequence: TGTGCCAGCCGCCCGACTCCCCCTGGCCGCTCTGGGGCCAACGTCCTGACTTTC.

The chain uses TRBV11-2 and TRBJ2-3; the match to TRBD2 covers 9 bases. Germline trimming cut 3 bases from V and 2 bases from J; bases unmatched to any gene: 6. The CDR3 consists of 16 residues. Germline assignment: CDR1 SGHAT and CDR2 FQNNGV. CDR3 loop: CASSFIAGANTDTQYF. The CDR3 nucleotides read TGTGCCAGCAGCTTCATAGCGGGGGCTAACACAGATACGCAGTATTTT. Full variable domain (remainder filled in from reference TRBV11-2 and TRBJ2-3): EAGVAQSPRYKIIEKRQSVAFWCNPISGHATLYWYQQILGQGPKLLIQFQNNGVVDDSQLPKDRFSAERLKGVDSTLKIQPAKLEDSAVYLCASSFIAGANTDTQYFGPGTRLTVL.

The chain carries TRBV29-1 and TRBJ1-2, with D unresolved. V lost 2 bases and J lost 6, with 10 bases in between. Germline-derived CDR1 and CDR2 are SQVTM and ANQGSEA. The CDR3 totals 12 residues. The CDR3 loop is CSVETRRNGYTF. As DNA, the CDR3 is TGCAGCGTTGAAACACGGCGGAATGGCTACACCTTC.

This CDR3 reads CATKSKGPFLKNMNTEAFF. For the CDR3, the DNA is TGTGCCACCAAATCTAAGGGGCCGTTCCTTAAAAACATGAACACTGAAGCTTTCTTT. The chain couples TRBV24-1 to TRBJ1-1; D may be TRBD1 (5 bases). Germline CDR1 KGHDR, CDR2 SFDVKD. The CDR3 contains 19 residues. V lost 8 bases, J lost 0 bases, and 27 bases lay in between.

This clonotype has more than one count but fewer than ten. This rearrangement joins TRBV12-3 or TRBV12-4 to TRBJ2-7, with 11 bases aligning to TRBD1. This CDR3 has 15 amino acids. J was trimmed by 5 bases and V by 2 bases; bases with no gene match: 5. In nucleotides, the CDR3 is TGTGCCAGCAGTTTAAGAGGACAGGGGGCAGACGAGCAGTACTTC. It yields the protein CASSLRGQGADEQYF.

This chain uses TRBV5-1 with TRBJ2-4, with 10 bases aligning to TRBD2. Trimming cost V 0 bases and J 6 bases; bases outside gene matches: 9. Germline V lookup: CDR1 SGHRS, CDR2 YFSETQ. The CDR3 is 17 residues long. Here the CDR3 DNA reads TGCGCCAGCAGCTTGGGAGTAGCGGGAGGAGAGGGAAACATTCAGTACTTC. This encodes CASSLGVAGGEGNIQYF.

This clonotype came up many times. This chain uses TRBV7-2 with TRBJ2-1; 16 positions match TRBD2. V trimming: 5 bases; J trimming: 7 bases; junction bases outside the gene matches: 2. There are 15 residues in the CDR3. Germline loops: CDR1 SGHTA, CDR2 FQGNSA. The CDR3 coding sequence is TGTGCCAGCAGCGCGGGACTAGCGGGAGGGAATGAGCAGTTCTTC. Translation: CASSAGLAGGNEQFF.

There are a few counts of this clonotype. The genes are TRBV7-9 and TRBJ2-7, with D unresolved. The CDR3 contains 11 residues. The V end was cut by 5 bases, the J end by 5 bases, with 7 bases between. Per the germline V gene, CDR1 is SEHNR and CDR2 is FQNEAQ (reference sequence). DNA for the CDR3: TGTGCCAGCAGCCAATATGACGAGCAGTACTTC. Encoded protein: CASSQYDEQYF.

This clonotype turned up a few times. The chain links TRBV4-3 to TRBJ2-1, with D possibly TRBD2 on 7 matching bases. V lost 3 bases and J lost 1, with 19 bases in between. Germline CDR1 reads LGHNA; CDR2 reads YSLEER. The CDR3 runs to 18 residues. CDR3 sequence reads: CASSHQGIGAGSYNEQFF. In DNA form, the CDR3 reads TGCGCCAGCAGCCACCAGGGGATAGGAGCGGGGTCCTACAATGAGCAGTTCTTC.

V is TRBV7-8 and J is TRBJ2-1, with D unclear. The CDR3 extends over 14 amino acids. V gave up 0 bases and J gave up 6 bases, with 9 bases separating them. Germline loops: CDR1 SGHVS, CDR2 FQNEAQ. The CDR3 protein is CASSLARLINEQFF. In DNA, the CDR3 is TGTGCCAGCAGCTTAGCTCGTCTCATCAATGAGCAGTTCTTC.

This chain joins TRBV7-8 and TRBJ2-5, with 7 positions matching TRBD2. Germline V gene sequence: CDR1 SGHVS, CDR2 FQNEAQ. J lost 3 bases, V lost 1 base, and 11 bases had no gene match. This CDR3 comprises 17 residues. The CDR3 region is CASSLDWGGGWEETQYF. The CDR3 DNA sequence: TGTGCCAGCAGCTTAGATTGGGGGGGGGGTTGGGAAGAGACCCAGTACTTC.